The 8 T cell receptor beta chains listed next were all sequenced from one sample in a study of blood T cell repertoires in COVID-19. Clones were read by immunoSEQ multiplex PCR, and TCRdb kept only the in-frame ones, dropping some. The sample comprises 55,000 or so clones, 90% of which are singletons, and 5.5% to 8% rests with the top ten. Material for sequencing was peripheral blood. These receptors were collected from a man in his forties with acute or convalescent COVID-19.

The chain uses TRBV7-9 and TRBJ2-1, with TRBD2 matching 10 bases. With 4 bases clipped from V and 7 bases from J, the junction kept 13 bases outside the gene matches. CDR1 and CDR2 (germline): SEHNR, FQNEAQ (reference sequence). The CDR3 loop spans 17 amino acids. As DNA, the CDR3 is TGTGCCAGCAGCTCAGATGGAGCGGGAGGGACGAGGAATGAGCAGTTCTTC. It codes for CASSSDGAGGTRNEQFF.

The table lists this clone with a count of one. V and J are TRBV7-8 and TRBJ1-2; 9 nucleotides match TRBD1. The CDR3 sequence is 15 residues long. V lost 4 bases to trimming and J lost 2 bases; unmatched junction nucleotides: 5. The germline V gene encodes CDR1 SGHVS and CDR2 FQNEAQ. CDR3 sequence (DNA): TGTGCCAGCAGCTCGCACAGGGGGCTCAACTATGGCTACACCTTC. Encoded protein: CASSSHRGLNYGYTF.

This clone was seen more than once but under ten times. V gene TRBV24-1 combines with J gene TRBJ2-1, with 9 bases fitting TRBD1. Germline values: CDR1 KGHDR, CDR2 SFDVKD. This CDR3 region has 13 residues. Trimming cost V 12 bases and J 7 bases; bases outside gene matches: 9. The CDR3 bases are TGTGCCTCATCTAGGGACAGGGAGAATGAGCAGTTCTTC. This gives the protein CASSRDRENEQFF.

The rearrangement uses TRBV5-1 and TRBJ2-1; TRBD2 aligns across 9 bases. There are 18 residues in the CDR3. V lost 4 bases, J lost 2 bases, and 13 bases stayed unmatched. CDR1 is SGHRS and CDR2 is YFSETQ in the germline V gene. The CDR3 nucleotides read TGCGCCAGCAGCGGTGTAGCGGGAGATAACCCCACCTACAATGAGCAGTTCTTC. It encodes CASSGVAGDNPTYNEQFF.

This clone was seen a few times. Here the CDR3 DNA reads TGTGCCAGCAGCTTCGTACTAGCGGGGGACTACAATGAGCAGTTCTTC. Translating it yields CASSFVLAGDYNEQFF. The chain is built from TRBV7-8 and TRBJ2-1; 11 bases fit TRBD2. With V trimmed by 3 bases and J by 3 bases, 4 bases remained unmatched. CDR1 is SGHVS, CDR2 FQNEAQ, per germline. The CDR3 runs to 16 residues.

This clone showed up just once. The chain links TRBV12-3 or TRBV12-4 to TRBJ1-5, with a possible D match to TRBD1 (5 bases). The length of the CDR3 is 13 residues. V was trimmed by 6 bases and J by 7 bases, leaving 13 bases between them. The CDR3 spells CASSKQGFQPQHF. CDR3 bases: TGTGCCAGCAGCAAGCAGGGATTCCAGCCCCAGCATTTT.

V and J are TRBV2 and TRBJ1-2; possibly TRBD1 for D (5 bases). Trimming pared 11 bases from V and 4 bases from J, leaving 20 bases between. The CDR3 is 14 residues long. The germline V gene has CDR1 SNHLY and CDR2 FYNNEI. This CDR3 reads CAVLKGLYGYGYTF. DNA for the CDR3: TGTGCCGTTCTTAAGGGGTTATATGGCTATGGCTACACCTTC.

The chain couples TRBV4-2 to TRBJ2-1; D unclear. V was shortened by 2 bases and J by 9 bases, with 20 bases between the two germline ends. Germline V CDR1 and CDR2: LGHNA, YNFKEQ. The CDR3 consists of 16 residues. CDR3 residues: CASSQFEARPPREQFF. The CDR3 DNA reads as TGTGCCAGCAGCCAATTCGAAGCGAGGCCCCCCCGTGAGCAGTTCTTC.